This is a list of T cell receptor beta chains from one sample in a study of blood T cells in healthy people across ages. TCRdb analysed the 5' RACE reads with MiXCR anew, one entry per CDR3 protein. There are about 680,000 distinct CDR3 sequences in the sample; around 48% occur only once, and around a third lies in the top ten. The specimen sequenced was blood. These receptor sequences come from a woman aged 60 to 75 in good health. The CDR3 runs from the conserved cysteine through the conserved F or W. The D gene is left open where the match is weak. Clone size is given for some rows only: seen once, a few or many times, or a class if the clone is expanded.

CDR3aa	CDR3nt	d_gene	j_gene	abundance	v_gene
CASRPLAGGNTGELFF	TGTGCCAGCAGGCCACTAGCGGGAGGGAACACCGGGGAGCTGTTTTTT	TRBD2	TRBJ2-2	.	TRBV9
CASSLWGGRTYGYTF	TGTGCCAGCAGCTTATGGGGAGGACGGACGTATGGCTACACCTTC	.	TRBJ1-2	.	TRBV7-6
CASSVQSNYGYTF	TGTGCCAGCAGCGTACAGTCTAACTATGGCTACACCTTC	.	TRBJ1-2	.	TRBV2
CASSLNPGTGGSYNEQFF	TGTGCCAGCAGCTTAAACCCCGGGACAGGGGGTTCCTACAATGAGCAGTTCTTC	TRBD1	TRBJ2-1	.	TRBV7-3
CASSRNWGTEAFF	TGCGCCAGCAGCCGTAATTGGGGGACGGAAGCTTTCTTT	.	TRBJ1-1	.	TRBV4-3
CSVPGQGGGNTIYF	TGCAGCGTACCGGGACAGGGAGGTGGAAACACCATATATTTT	TRBD1	TRBJ1-3	.	TRBV29-1
CSARAMEGVYEQYF	TGCAGTGCTAGAGCAATGGAGGGGGTCTACGAGCAGTACTTC	.	TRBJ2-7	.	TRBV20-1
CASSLRRITGELFF	TGTGCCAGCAGCCTAAGGCGAATCACCGGGGAGCTGTTTTTT	.	TRBJ2-2	.	TRBV7-8
CASPDGNTGELFF	TGCGCCAGCCCGGACGGAAACACCGGGGAGCTGTTTTTT	.	TRBJ2-2	.	TRBV5-1
CASSESSSGSRYEQYF	TGCGCCAGCAGTGAGTCTTCTAGCGGGAGCCGGTACGAGCAGTACTTC	TRBD2	TRBJ2-7	many	TRBV10-2
CASRKVAETQYF	TGTGCCAGCAGGAAAGTTGCAGAGACCCAGTACTTC	.	TRBJ2-5	few	TRBV2
CSAISGDGYEQYF	TGCAGTGCTATATCAGGTGACGGCTACGAGCAGTACTTC	.	TRBJ2-7	.	TRBV20-1
CASSVASASGYNEQFF	TGTGCCAGCAGCGTAGCATCAGCTAGCGGCTACAATGAGCAGTTCTTC	TRBD2	TRBJ2-1	.	TRBV9
CASSERGLGNQPQHF	TGTGCCAGCAGTGAACGGGGGCTGGGCAATCAGCCCCAGCATTTT	.	TRBJ1-5	.	TRBV2